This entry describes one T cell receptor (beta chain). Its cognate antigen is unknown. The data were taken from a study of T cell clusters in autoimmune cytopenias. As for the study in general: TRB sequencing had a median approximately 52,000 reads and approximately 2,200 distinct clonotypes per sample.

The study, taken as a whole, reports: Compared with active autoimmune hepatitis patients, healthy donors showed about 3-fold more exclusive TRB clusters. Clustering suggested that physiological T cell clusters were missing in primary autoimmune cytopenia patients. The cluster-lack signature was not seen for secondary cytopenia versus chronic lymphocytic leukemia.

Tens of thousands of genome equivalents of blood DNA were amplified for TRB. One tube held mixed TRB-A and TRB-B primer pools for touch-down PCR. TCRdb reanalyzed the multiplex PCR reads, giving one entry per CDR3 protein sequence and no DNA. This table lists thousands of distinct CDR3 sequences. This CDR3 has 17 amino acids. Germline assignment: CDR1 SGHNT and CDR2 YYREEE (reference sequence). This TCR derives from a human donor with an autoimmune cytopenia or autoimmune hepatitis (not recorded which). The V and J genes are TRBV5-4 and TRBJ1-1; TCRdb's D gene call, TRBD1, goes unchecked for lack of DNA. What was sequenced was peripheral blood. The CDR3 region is CASSLAGQGPGDTEAFF.